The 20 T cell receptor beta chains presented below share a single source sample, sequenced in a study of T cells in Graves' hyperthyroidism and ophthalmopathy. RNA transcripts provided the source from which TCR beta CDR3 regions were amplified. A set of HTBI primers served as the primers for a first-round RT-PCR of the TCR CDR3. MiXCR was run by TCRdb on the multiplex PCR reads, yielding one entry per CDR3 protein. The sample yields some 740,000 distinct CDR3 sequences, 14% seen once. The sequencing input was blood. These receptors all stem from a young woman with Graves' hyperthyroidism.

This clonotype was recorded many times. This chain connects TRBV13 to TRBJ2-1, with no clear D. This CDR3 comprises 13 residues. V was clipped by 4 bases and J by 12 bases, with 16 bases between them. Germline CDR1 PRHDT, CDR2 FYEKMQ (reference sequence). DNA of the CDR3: TGTGCCAGCAGCTCATGGACGGCGGAGAGGCAGTTCTTC. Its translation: CASSSWTAERQFF.

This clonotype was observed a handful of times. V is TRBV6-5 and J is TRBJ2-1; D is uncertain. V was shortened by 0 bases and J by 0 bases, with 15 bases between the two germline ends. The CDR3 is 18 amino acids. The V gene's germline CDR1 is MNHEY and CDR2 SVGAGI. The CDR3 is CASSYSKSRVSSYNEQFF. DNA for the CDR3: TGTGCCAGCAGTTACTCGAAGTCCCGGGTTAGCTCCTACAATGAGCAGTTCTTC.

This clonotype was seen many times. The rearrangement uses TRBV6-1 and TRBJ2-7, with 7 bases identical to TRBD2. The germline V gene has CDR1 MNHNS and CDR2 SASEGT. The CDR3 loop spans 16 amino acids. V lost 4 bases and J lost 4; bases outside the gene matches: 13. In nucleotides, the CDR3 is TGTGCCAGCAGTGTCAGCCAGGGAGGGGTTTATTACGAGCAGTACTTC. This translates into CASSVSQGGVYYEQYF.

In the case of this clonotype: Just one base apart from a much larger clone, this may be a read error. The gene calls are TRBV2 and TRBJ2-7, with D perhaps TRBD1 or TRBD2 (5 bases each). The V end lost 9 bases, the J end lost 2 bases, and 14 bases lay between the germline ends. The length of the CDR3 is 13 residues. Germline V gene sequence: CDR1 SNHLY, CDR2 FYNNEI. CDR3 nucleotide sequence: TGTGCCAGAGGCCGGGACGGCGCCTACGAGCAGTACTTC. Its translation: CARGRDGAYEQYF.

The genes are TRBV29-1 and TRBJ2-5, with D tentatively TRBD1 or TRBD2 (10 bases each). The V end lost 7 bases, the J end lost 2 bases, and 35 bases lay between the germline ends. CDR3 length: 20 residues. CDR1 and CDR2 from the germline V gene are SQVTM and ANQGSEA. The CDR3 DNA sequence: TGCAGCGCTCGGGACAGGGGTCTAGCGGGAGCAGGAACACCACAAGAGACCCAGTACTTC. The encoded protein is CSARDRGLAGAGTPQETQYF.

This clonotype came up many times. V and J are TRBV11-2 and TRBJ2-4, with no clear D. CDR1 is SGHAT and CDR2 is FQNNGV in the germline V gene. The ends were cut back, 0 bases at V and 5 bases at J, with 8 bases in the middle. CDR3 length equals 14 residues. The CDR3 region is CASSLELAENIQYF. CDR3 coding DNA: TGTGCCAGCAGCTTAGAATTGGCAGAAAACATTCAGTACTTC.

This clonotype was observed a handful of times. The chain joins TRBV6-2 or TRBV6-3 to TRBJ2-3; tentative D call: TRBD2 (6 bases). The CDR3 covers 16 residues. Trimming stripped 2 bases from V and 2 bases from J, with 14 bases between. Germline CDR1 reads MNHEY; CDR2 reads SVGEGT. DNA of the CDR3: TGTGCCAGCAGTTACATCGCGGGAACCTTCACAGATACGCAGTATTTT. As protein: CASSYIAGTFTDTQYF.

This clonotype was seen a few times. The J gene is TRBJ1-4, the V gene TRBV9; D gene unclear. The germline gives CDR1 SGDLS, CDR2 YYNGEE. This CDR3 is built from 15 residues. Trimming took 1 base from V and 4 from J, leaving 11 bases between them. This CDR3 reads CASSVSSRSNEKLFF. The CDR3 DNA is TGTGCCAGCAGCGTATCCAGTCGGAGTAATGAAAAACTGTTTTTT. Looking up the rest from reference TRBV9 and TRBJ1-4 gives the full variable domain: DSGVTQTPKHLITATGQRVTLRCSPRSGDLSVYWYQQSLDQGLQFLIQYYNGEERAKGNILERFSAQQFPDLHSELNLSSLELGDSALYFCASSVSSRSNEKLFFGSGTQLSVL.

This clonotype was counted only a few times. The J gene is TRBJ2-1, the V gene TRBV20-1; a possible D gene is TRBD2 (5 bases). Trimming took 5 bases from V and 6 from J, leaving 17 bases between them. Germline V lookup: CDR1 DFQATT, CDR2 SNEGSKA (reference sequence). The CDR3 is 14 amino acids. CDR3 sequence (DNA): TGCAGTGCTTGGACTGCCTCGCCTATCAATGAGCAGTTCTTC. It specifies CSAWTASPINEQFF.

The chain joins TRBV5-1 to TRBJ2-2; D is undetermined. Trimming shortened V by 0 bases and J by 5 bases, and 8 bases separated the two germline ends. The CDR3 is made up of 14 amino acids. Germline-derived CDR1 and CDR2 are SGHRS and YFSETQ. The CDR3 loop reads CASSLVSVTGELFF. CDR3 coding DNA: TGCGCCAGCAGCTTGGTCTCGGTTACCGGGGAGCTGTTTTTT.

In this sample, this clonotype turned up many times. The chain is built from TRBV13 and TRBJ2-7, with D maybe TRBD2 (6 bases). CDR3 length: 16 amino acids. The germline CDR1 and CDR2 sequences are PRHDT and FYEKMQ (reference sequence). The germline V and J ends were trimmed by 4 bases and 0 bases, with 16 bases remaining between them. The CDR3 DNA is TGTGCCAGCAGCTCACGGGGACTGGCAAACTCCTACGAGCAGTACTTC. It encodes CASSSRGLANSYEQYF.

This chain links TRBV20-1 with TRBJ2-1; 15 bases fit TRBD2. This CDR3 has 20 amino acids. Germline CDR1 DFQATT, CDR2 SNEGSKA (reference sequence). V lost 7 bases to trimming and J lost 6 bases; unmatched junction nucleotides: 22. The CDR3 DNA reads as TGCAGTGTTAACGGTTACCCGGGACTAGCGGGAGGCCCCTCGCCCAATGAGCAGTTCTTC. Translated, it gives CSVNGYPGLAGGPSPNEQFF.

CDR3 coding DNA: TGTGCCAGCAGACCCCCAAGGGAGAGCTCCTACAATGAGCAGTTCTTC. Its translation is CASRPPRESSYNEQFF. The rearrangement joins TRBV25-1 to TRBJ2-1, with a tentative D call TRBD2 (5 bases). With 6 bases removed from V and 0 bases from J, the gap between germline ends came to 15 bases. CDR3 length: 16 residues. Germline assignment: CDR1 MGHDK and CDR2 SYGVNS.

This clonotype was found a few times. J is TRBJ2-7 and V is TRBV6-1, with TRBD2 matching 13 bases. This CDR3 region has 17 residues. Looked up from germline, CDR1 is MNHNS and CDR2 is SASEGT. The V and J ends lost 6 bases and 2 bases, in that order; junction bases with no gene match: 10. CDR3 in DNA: TGTGCCAGCAGCAGGGGACTAGCGGGATTTACTACCTACGAGCAGTACTTC. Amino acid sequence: CASSRGLAGFTTYEQYF.

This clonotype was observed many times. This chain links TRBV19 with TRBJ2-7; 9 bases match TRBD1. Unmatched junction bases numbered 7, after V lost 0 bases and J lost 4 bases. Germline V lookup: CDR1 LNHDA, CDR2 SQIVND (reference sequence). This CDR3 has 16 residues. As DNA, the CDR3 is TGTGCCAGTAGTATAGATCTACAGGGGGCTGCATACGAGCAGTACTTC. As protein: CASSIDLQGAAYEQYF. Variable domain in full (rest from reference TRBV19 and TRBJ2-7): DGGITQSPKYLFRKEGQNVTLSCEQNLNHDAMYWYRQDPGQGLRLIYYSQIVNDFQKGDIAEGYSVSREKKESFPLTVTSAQKNPTAFYLCASSIDLQGAAYEQYFGPGTRLTVT.

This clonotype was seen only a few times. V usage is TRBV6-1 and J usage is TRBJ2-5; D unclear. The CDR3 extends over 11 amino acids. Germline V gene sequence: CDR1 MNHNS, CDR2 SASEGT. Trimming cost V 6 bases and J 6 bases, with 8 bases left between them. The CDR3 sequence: CASSSLQTQYF. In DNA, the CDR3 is TGTGCCAGCAGCTCCCTCCAGACCCAGTACTTC.

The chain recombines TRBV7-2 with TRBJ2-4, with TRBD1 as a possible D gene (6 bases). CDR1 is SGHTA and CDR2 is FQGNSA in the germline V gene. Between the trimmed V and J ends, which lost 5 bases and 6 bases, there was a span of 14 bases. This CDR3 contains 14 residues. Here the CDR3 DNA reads TGTGCCAGCAGCCTCGGACAGCCCCGAAACATTCAGTACTTC. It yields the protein CASSLGQPRNIQYF.

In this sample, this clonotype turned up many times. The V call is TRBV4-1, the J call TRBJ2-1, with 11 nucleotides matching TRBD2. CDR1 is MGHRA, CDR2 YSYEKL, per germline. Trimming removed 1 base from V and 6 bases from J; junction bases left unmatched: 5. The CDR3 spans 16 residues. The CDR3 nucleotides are TGCGCCAGCAGCCAAGGACTAGCGGGGTGGCCCAATGAGCAGTTCTTC. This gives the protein CASSQGLAGWPNEQFF.

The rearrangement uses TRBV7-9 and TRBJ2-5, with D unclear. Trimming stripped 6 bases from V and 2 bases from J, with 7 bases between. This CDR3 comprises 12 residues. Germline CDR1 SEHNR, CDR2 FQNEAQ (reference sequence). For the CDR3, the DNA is TGTGCCAGCAGAAGAGGACAAGAGACCCAGTACTTC. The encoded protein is CASRRGQETQYF.

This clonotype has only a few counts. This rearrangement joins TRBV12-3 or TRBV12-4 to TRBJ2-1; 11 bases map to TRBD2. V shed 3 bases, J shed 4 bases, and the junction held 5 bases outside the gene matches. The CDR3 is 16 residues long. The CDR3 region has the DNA TGTGCCAGCAGTTTCGGGGGGACTAGCGGATACAATGAGCAGTTCTTC. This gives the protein CASSFGGTSGYNEQFF.